This is a list of T cell receptor beta chains from one sample in a study of pediatric ulcerative colitis. Assay used: immunoSEQ multiplex PCR; TCRdb lists only in-frame clones, some missing. The repertoire consists of fewer than 12,000 clones, with roughly 82% occurring once and the leading ten covering 3% to 5%. The source material was gut tissue. These receptors originate from a girl under 18 who was a control in a study of pediatric ulcerative colitis. Each CDR3 is given with its conserved first and last residue. D genes are given only for firm matches. Clone size is shown for a subset of rows, as once, few, many or a class of expanded clone.

clone size: -
D gene: TRBD2
J gene: TRBJ2-1
V gene: TRBV10-3
CDR3 protein: CAISDSGNYNEQFF
CDR3 DNA: TGTGCCATCAGTGATAGCGGGAATTACAATGAGCAGTTCTTC

clone size: -
D gene: TRBD1
J gene: TRBJ2-1
V gene: TRBV5-1
CDR3 protein: CASSLRGQGKGQFF
CDR3 DNA: TGCGCCAGCAGCTTGAGGGGACAGGGGAAGGGGCAGTTCTTC

clone size: -
D gene: -
J gene: TRBJ2-5
V gene: TRBV7-9
CDR3 protein: CASSLGAGETQYF
CDR3 DNA: TGTGCCAGCAGCTTAGGAGCGGGAGAGACCCAGTACTTC

clone size: -
D gene: -
J gene: TRBJ1-5
V gene: TRBV10-3
CDR3 protein: CAISERGPGNNQPQHF
CDR3 DNA: TGTGCCATCAGTGAACGAGGGCCCGGGAACAATCAGCCCCAGCATTTT

clone size: -
D gene: TRBD1
J gene: TRBJ2-5
V gene: TRBV29-1
CDR3 protein: CSGHDRATQYF
CDR3 DNA: TGCAGCGGACACGACAGGGCGACCCAGTACTTC

clone size: -
D gene: -
J gene: TRBJ2-1
V gene: TRBV27
CDR3 protein: CASSLSGFPDNEQFF
CDR3 DNA: TGTGCCAGCAGTTTATCTGGGTTTCCAGACAATGAGCAGTTCTTC

clone size: -
D gene: -
J gene: TRBJ2-1
V gene: TRBV4-2
CDR3 protein: CASSQLGNEQFF
CDR3 DNA: TGTGCCAGCAGCCAACTGGGCAATGAGCAGTTCTTC

clone size: -
D gene: -
J gene: TRBJ2-5
V gene: TRBV4-3
CDR3 protein: CASSQGVRAETQYF
CDR3 DNA: TGCGCCAGCAGCCAAGGGGTCAGGGCGGAGACCCAGTACTTC

clone size: -
D gene: -
J gene: TRBJ1-1
V gene: TRBV28
CDR3 protein: CAGGPGGNTEAFF
CDR3 DNA: TGTGCCGGAGGACCGGGGGGGAACACTGAAGCTTTCTTT

clone size: -
D gene: -
J gene: TRBJ2-6
V gene: TRBV4-3
CDR3 protein: CASSQDKGAGANVLTF
CDR3 DNA: TGCGCCAGCAGCCAAGATAAGGGGGCTGGGGCCAACGTCCTGACTTTC

clone size: -
D gene: TRBD1
J gene: TRBJ2-1
V gene: TRBV5-1
CDR3 protein: CASSSGTGFNEQFF
CDR3 DNA: TGCGCCAGCAGCTCCGGGACAGGGTTCAATGAGCAGTTCTTC

clone size: -
D gene: -
J gene: TRBJ2-2
V gene: TRBV7-8
CDR3 protein: CASSPSSGRGVTGELFF
CDR3 DNA: TGTGCCAGCAGCCCCTCCTCGGGGCGGGGAGTCACCGGGGAGCTGTTTTTT

clone size: -
D gene: TRBD1
J gene: TRBJ1-1
V gene: TRBV7-9
CDR3 protein: CASSPTRGKNTEAFF
CDR3 DNA: TGTGCCAGCAGCCCTACCAGGGGGAAGAACACTGAAGCTTTCTTT

clone size: -
D gene: TRBD2
J gene: TRBJ2-1
V gene: TRBV9
CDR3 protein: CASSPRAGGPGEQFF
CDR3 DNA: TGTGCCAGCAGCCCCAGGGCGGGAGGGCCCGGTGAGCAGTTCTTC

clone size: -
D gene: -
J gene: TRBJ1-2
V gene: TRBV18
CDR3 protein: CASSPGPDGGYTF
CDR3 DNA: TGTGCCAGCTCACCTGGTCCGGACGGAGGCTACACCTTC

clone size: -
D gene: -
J gene: TRBJ2-1
V gene: TRBV4-1
CDR3 protein: CASSPLEGAYNEQFF
CDR3 DNA: TGCGCCAGCAGCCCCCTCGAGGGGGCCTACAATGAGCAGTTCTTC

clone size: once
D gene: TRBD2
J gene: TRBJ2-1
V gene: TRBV28
CDR3 protein: CASSLSGRAFNEQFF
CDR3 DNA: TGTGCCAGCAGTCTTAGCGGGAGGGCCTTCAATGAGCAGTTCTTC

clone size: few
D gene: -
J gene: TRBJ2-7
V gene: TRBV4-2
CDR3 protein: CASSQLRADYEQYF
CDR3 DNA: TGTGCCAGCAGCCAACTCCGGGCGGACTACGAGCAGTACTTC

clone size: once
D gene: TRBD1
J gene: TRBJ1-4
V gene: TRBV28
CDR3 protein: CASSSPGQANEKLFF
CDR3 DNA: TGTGCCAGCAGTTCCCCGGGACAGGCTAATGAAAAACTGTTTTTT